The subject of this entry is one TCR beta chain. The CDR3 end is not reached by the read, which stops 3 residues before it; the germline J gene fills it in. Trimming cost V 1 base and J 1 base, with 8 bases left between them. Germline CDR1 reads SGHVS; CDR2 reads FQNEAQ. The CDR3 loop spans 14 amino acids. Sequenced by immunoSEQ multiplex PCR; TCRdb stores in-frame clones only, minus some. The listing contains some 50,000 clones. The sample comes from a study of T cells in women clearing cervical HPV infection. Study context: Cases were women with histologically confirmed HPV16-related CIN3 or worse, including 2 invasive cancers. For cases, blood was sampled a median about 140 days after lesion detection, interquartile range roughly 80 to 200 days.

This sequence joins TRBV7-8 and TRBJ2-7; possibly TRBD2 for D (5 bases). The TCR was taken from a woman aged 18 to 75 with a cervical HPV16 infection that either progressed to CIN3+ or cleared (not recorded which). What was sequenced was blood buffy coat. The CDR3 bases that were read are TGTGCCAGCAGCTTAGGGCGGGCGTCCTACGAG. This translates into CASSLGRASYE. The CDR3 in its entirety is CASSLGRASYEQYF.